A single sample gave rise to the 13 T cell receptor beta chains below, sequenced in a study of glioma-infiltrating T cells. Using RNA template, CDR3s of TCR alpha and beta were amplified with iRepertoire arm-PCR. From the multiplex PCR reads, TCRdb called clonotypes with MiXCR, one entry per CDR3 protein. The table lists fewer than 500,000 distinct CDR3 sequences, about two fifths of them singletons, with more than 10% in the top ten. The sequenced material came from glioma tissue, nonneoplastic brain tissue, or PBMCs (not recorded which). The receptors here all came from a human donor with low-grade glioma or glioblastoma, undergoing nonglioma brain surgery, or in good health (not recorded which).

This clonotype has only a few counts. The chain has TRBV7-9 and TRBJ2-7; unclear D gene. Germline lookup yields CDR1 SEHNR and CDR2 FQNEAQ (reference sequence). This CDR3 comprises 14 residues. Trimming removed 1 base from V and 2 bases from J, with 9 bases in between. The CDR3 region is CASSLGAEPYEQYF. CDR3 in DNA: TGTGCCAGCAGCTTAGGAGCAGAACCCTACGAGCAGTACTTC.

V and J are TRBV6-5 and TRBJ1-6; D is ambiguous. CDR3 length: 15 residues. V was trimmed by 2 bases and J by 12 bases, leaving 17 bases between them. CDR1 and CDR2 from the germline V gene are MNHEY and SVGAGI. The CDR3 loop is CASSYRPRGFLPLHF. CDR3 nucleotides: TGTGCCAGCAGTTACCGGCCTCGAGGTTTTTTACCCCTCCACTTT.

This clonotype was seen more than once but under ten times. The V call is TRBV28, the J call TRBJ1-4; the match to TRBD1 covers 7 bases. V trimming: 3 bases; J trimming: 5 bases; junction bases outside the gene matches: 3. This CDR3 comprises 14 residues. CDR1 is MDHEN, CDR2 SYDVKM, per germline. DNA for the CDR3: TGTGCCAGCAGTTTTCGACAGGGCAATGAAAAACTGTTTTTT. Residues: CASSFRQGNEKLFF.

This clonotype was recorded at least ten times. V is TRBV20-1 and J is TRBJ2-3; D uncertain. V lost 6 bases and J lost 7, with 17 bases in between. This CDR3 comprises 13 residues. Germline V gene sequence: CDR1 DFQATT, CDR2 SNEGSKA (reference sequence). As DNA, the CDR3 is TGCAGTGCCGCAACGGTCTCGGGCTATACGCAGTATTTT. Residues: CSAATVSGYTQYF.

CDR3 nucleotide sequence: TGTGCCAGCAGTGGATTACGTGAGACCCAGTACTTC. This codes for CASSGLRETQYF. The chain is built from TRBV25-1 and TRBJ2-5, with D unresolved. The CDR3 contains 12 residues. The ends were cut back, 4 bases at V and 5 bases at J, with 8 bases in the middle. Germline-derived CDR1 and CDR2 are MGHDK and SYGVNS.

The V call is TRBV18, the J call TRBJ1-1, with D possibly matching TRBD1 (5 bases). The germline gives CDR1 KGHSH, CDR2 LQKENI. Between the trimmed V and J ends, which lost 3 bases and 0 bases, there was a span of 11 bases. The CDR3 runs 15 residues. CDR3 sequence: CASSPQGLLNTEAFF. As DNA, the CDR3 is TGTGCCAGCTCACCTCAGGGCCTCTTGAACACTGAAGCTTTCTTT.

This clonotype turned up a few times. CDR3 in DNA: TGTGCCAGCAGTTTAGCGGGAGTTCTCGACGAGCAGTACTTC. It specifies CASSLAGVLDEQYF. The chain links TRBV28 to TRBJ2-7; 7 nucleotides match TRBD2. CDR1 and CDR2 from the germline V gene are MDHEN and SYDVKM. Trimming at V came to 2 bases and at J to 5 bases, leaving 6 bases not matched to a gene. The CDR3 has 14 residues.

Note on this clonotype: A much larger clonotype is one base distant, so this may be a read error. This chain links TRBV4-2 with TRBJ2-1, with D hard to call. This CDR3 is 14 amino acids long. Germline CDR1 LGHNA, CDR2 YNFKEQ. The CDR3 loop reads CAGSPRFDSGEQFF. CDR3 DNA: TGTGCCGGCAGCCCGCGGTTTGATTCGGGTGAGCAGTTCTTC.

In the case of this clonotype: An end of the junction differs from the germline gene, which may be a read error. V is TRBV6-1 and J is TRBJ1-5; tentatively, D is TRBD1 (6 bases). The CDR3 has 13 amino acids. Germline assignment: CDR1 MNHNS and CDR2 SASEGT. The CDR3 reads CASGDRTNQPRHF. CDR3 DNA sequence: TGTGCCAGCGGTGACAGGACTAATCAGCCCCGGCATTTT.

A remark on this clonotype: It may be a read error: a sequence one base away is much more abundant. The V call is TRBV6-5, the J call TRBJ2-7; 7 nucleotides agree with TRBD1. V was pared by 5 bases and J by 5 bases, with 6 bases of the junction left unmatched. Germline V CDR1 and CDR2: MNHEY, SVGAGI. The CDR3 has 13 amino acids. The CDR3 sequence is CASSHTGDDEQYF. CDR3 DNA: TGTGCCAGCAGTCACACAGGGGACGACGAGCAGTACTTC.

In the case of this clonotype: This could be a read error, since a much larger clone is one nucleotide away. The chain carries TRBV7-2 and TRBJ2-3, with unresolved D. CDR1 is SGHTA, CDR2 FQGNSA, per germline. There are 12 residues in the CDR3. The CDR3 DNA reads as TGTGCCAGCAGCTTCCACACAGATACGCGGTATTTT. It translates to CASSFHTDTRYF.

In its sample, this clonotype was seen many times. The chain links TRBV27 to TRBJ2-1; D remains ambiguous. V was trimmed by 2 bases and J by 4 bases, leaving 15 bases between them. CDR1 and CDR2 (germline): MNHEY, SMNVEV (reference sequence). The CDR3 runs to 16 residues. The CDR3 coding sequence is TGTGCCAGCAGTTTAGTGGGATTCAGTGGGTACAATGAGCAGTTCTTC. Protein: CASSLVGFSGYNEQFF.

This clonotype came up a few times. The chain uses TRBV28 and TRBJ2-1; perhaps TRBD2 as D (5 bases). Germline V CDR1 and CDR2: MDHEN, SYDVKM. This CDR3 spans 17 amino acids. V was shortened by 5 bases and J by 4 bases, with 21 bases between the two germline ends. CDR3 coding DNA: TGTGCCAGCAGTCCCATCTACGGGCCGGAGGTTTACAATGAGCAGTTCTTC. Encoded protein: CASSPIYGPEVYNEQFF.